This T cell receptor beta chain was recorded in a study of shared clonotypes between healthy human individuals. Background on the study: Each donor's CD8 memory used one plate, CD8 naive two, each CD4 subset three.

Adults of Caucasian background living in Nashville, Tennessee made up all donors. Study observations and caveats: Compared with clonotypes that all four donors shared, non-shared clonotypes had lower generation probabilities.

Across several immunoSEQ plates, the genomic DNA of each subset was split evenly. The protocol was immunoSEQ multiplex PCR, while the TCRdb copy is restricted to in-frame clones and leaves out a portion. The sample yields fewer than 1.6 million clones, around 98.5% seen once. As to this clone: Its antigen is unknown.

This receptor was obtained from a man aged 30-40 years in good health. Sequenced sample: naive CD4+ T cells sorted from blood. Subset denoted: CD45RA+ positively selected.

Here the CDR3 DNA reads TGTGCCTGGAGTGTACTTTCTGGCATTGGGACCCAGTACTTC. Translation: CAWSVLSGIGTQYF. The J gene is TRBJ2-5, the V gene TRBV30; no clear D. The CDR3 covers 14 residues. V lost 0 bases to trimming and J lost 7 bases, with 15 bases between them. Germline values: CDR1 GTSNPN, CDR2 SVGIG (reference sequence).